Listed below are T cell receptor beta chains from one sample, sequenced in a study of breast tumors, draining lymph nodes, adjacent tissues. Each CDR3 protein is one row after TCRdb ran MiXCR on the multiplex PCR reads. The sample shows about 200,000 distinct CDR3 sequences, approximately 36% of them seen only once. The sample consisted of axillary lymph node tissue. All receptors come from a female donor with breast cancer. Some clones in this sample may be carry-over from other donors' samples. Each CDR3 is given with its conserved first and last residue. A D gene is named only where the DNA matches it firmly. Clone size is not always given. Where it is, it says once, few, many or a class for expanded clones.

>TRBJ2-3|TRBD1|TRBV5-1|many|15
CASSSGTERIDTQYF
TGCGCCAGCAGCTCGGGGACAGAACGGATAGATACGCAGTATTTT
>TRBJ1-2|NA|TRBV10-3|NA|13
CAISLAGNYGYTF
TGTGCCATCAGCCTAGCGGGGAACTATGGCTACACCTTC
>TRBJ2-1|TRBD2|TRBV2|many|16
CASSDTSGRWSNEQFF
TGTGCCAGCAGTGACACTAGCGGGAGGTGGAGCAATGAGCAGTTCTTC
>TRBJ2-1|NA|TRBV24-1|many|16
CATSDKGAAIYNEQFF
TGTGCCACCAGTGATAAGGGAGCGGCGATATACAATGAGCAGTTCTTC
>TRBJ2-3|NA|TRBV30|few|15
CATGVDGRSIDTQYF
TGTGCCACTGGGGTCGACGGACGATCAATAGATACGCAGTATTTT
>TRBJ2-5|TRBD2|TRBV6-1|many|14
CASKRLAGKETQYF
TGTGCCAGCAAGAGACTAGCGGGAAAAGAGACCCAGTACTTC
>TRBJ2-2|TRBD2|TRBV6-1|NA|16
CASRRTSGGNTGELFF
TGTGCCAGCAGGCGGACTAGCGGGGGGAACACCGGGGAGCTGTTTTTT
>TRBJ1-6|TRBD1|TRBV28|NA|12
CTTQGAVSPLHF
TGTACCACACAGGGGGCGGTTTCACCCCTCCACTTT
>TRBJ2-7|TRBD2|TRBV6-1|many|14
CASLPIAGSYEQYF
TGTGCCAGCCTCCCCATAGCGGGGAGCTACGAGCAGTACTTC
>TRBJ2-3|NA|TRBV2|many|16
CASSGRGPGGTDTQYF
TGTGCCAGCAGTGGCAGGGGGCCGGGGGGAACAGATACGCAGTATTTT
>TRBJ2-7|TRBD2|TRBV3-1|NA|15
CASSQGTSGFYEQYF
TGTGCCAGCAGCCAAGGGACTAGCGGTTTCTACGAGCAGTACTTC
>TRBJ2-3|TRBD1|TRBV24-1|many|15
CATSEAGQGTDTQYF
TGTGCCACCAGTGAGGCGGGACAGGGAACAGATACGCAGTATTTT
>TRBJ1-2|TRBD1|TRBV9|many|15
CASSVDRGTYGGYTF
TGTGCCAGCAGCGTCGACAGGGGGACCTATGGGGGCTACACCTTC
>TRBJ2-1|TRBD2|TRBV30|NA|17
CAWRGKREEGGDNEQFF
TGTGCCTGGAGAGGGAAGCGGGAGGAAGGGGGCGACAATGAGCAGTTCTTC
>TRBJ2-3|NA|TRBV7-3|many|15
CASALVGGPLDTQYF
TGTGCCAGCGCTCTAGTCGGGGGGCCCTTAGATACGCAGTATTTT
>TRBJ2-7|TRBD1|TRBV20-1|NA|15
CSASRSGTESYEQYF
TGCAGTGCCAGCAGATCCGGGACAGAGAGCTACGAGCAGTACTTC
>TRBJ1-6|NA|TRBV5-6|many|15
CASSLIPRGDSPLHF
TGTGCCAGCAGCTTGATCCCCAGGGGAGATTCACCCCTCCACTTT
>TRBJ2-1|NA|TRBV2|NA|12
CASSLPRDEQFF
TGCGCCAGCAGCTTGCCCAGGGATGAGCAGTTCTTC
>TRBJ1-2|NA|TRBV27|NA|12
CASRRRTDGYTF
TGTGCCAGCAGACGGAGGACGGATGGCTACACCTTC
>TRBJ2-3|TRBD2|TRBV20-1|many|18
CSARDANKAGRRTDTQYF
TGCAGTGCTAGAGATGCCAACAAAGCCGGGAGGAGGACAGATACGCAGTATTTT
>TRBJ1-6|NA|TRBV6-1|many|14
CASRGPNLNSPLHF
TGTGCCAGCCGCGGACCCAACCTTAATTCACCCCTCCACTTT
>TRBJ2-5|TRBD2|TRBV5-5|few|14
CASSFGLEQETQYF
TGTGCCAGCAGCTTCGGACTAGAACAAGAGACCCAGTACTTC
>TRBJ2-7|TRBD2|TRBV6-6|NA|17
CASSDMQGRAGGLEQYF
TGTGCCAGCAGTGATATGCAGGGGAGAGCGGGAGGACTCGAGCAGTACTTC
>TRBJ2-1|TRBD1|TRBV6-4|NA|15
CASSPGNRGTNEQFF
TGTGCCAGCAGCCCAGGAAACAGGGGAACCAATGAGCAGTTCTTC
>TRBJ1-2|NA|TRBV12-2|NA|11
CASRPGFRRDF
TGTGCAAGTCGCCCAGGCTTCAGAAGGGACTTC
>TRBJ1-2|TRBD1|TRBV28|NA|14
CASSTTGGRYGYTF
TGTGCCAGCAGTACGACAGGGGGCAGGTATGGCTACACCTTC
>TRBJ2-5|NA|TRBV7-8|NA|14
CASSPGHIQETQYF
TGTGCCAGCAGCCCAGGACACATTCAAGAGACCCAGTACTTC